The TCR beta chain described here comes from a study of control samples from healthy donors and cancer patients. The ends were cut back, 6 bases at V and 3 bases at J, with 12 bases in the middle. Germline V gives CDR1 SQVTM, CDR2 ANQGSEA. This CDR3 has 12 amino acids. Libraries were prepared by immunoSEQ multiplex PCR; TCRdb keeps only in-frame clonotypes and omits some of them. Counted here are about 80,000 clones, roughly 88% occurring once; the ten biggest clones make up around 5.4%. The sample comprised blood. This receptor was taken from a woman between 45 and 60 years old in good health. The rearrangement links TRBV29-1 to TRBJ2-7; D is possibly TRBD2 (5 bases). For the CDR3, the DNA is TGCAGCGTAATGGGAGAGGTCTACGAGCAGTACTTC. It specifies CSVMGEVYEQYF.